Below, 22 T cell receptor beta chains from the same sample are listed, as sequenced in a study of blood T cells in healthy people across ages. For the second PCR, which ran for about 6 to 12 cycles, a sample-barcoded 5' primer and a J-beta primer mix were used. TCRdb processed the 5' RACE reads anew with MiXCR; each CDR3 protein has one entry. The sample consists of 1.5 million or so distinct CDR3 sequences, about 40% of them appearing once. Specimen: blood. Receptors originate from a woman in her late teens or twenties in good health.

This clonotype was counted between two and nine times. The chain has TRBV6-5 and TRBJ2-2; no firm D call. This CDR3 region has 15 residues. Trimming removed 4 bases at V and 1 base at J, with 10 bases between. Germline CDR1 MNHEY, CDR2 SVGAGI. For the CDR3, the DNA is TGTGCCAGCAGTTTTGGGGTAGAGAACACCGGGGAGCTGTTTTTT. Translated, it gives CASSFGVENTGELFF.

The V gene is TRBV29-1, the J gene TRBJ2-5; either TRBD1 or TRBD2 may fit D (5 bases each). Germline CDR1 SQVTM, CDR2 ANQGSEA. Trimming took off 1 base at V and 13 bases at J, with 13 bases between the two ends. The CDR3 spans 11 residues. Written as DNA, the CDR3 is TGCAGCGTTGAAGTGGTCGCAGGGACGTACTTC. Protein product: CSVEVVAGTYF.

This clonotype has only a few counts. The J gene is TRBJ1-5, the V gene TRBV5-1, with TRBD1 identical over 12 bases. Germline V CDR1 and CDR2: SGHRS, YFSETQ. This CDR3 is 16 amino acids long. V lost 4 bases, J lost 5 bases, and 7 bases stayed unmatched. CDR3 in amino acids: CASSQGTGGADQPQHF. The CDR3 DNA reads as TGCGCCAGCAGCCAGGGGACAGGGGGCGCAGATCAGCCCCAGCATTTT.

This sequence joins TRBV6-1 and TRBJ2-7, with D unresolved. Germline CDR1 MNHNS, CDR2 SASEGT. Between the trimmed V and J ends, which lost 6 bases and 7 bases, there was a span of 28 bases. The CDR3 spans 17 residues. The CDR3 is CASRRSMGFSRINEQYF. The CDR3 region has the DNA TGTGCCAGCAGGAGATCAATGGGGTTTTCTCGGATCAATGAGCAGTACTTC.

CDR3 nucleotide sequence: TGTGCCACCCAGCGGACCGATACGCAGTATTTT. It translates to CATQRTDTQYF. This rearrangement joins TRBV12-3 or TRBV12-4 to TRBJ2-3; a weak D match, TRBD2 (5 bases). The CDR3 contains 11 residues. V was cut by 10 bases and J by 6 bases, with 11 bases left in between.

On this clonotype itself: Germline and junction disagree at one end, which may indicate a read error. The chain recombines TRBV5-1 with TRBJ1-4, with D possibly being TRBD1 (6 bases). CDR1 and CDR2 from the germline V gene are SGHRS and YFSETQ. The CDR3 contains 15 residues. Written as DNA, the CDR3 is TGCGCCAGCAGCAAGTCGGGACAAACTAATAAAAAACTGTTTTTT. Its translation is CASSKSGQTNKKLFF. Supplemented by reference TRBV5-1 and TRBJ1-4, the full variable domain reads KAGVTQTPRYLIKTRGQQVTLSCSPISGHRSVSWYQQTPGQGLQFLFEYFSETQRNKGNFPGRFSGRQFSNSRSEMNVSTLELGDSALYLCASSKSGQTNKKLFFGSGTQLSVL.

The chain recombines TRBV6-2 or TRBV6-3 with TRBJ2-7; no clear D gene. The V end was cut by 4 bases, the J end by 7 bases, with 23 bases between. This CDR3 comprises 16 residues. From germline, CDR1 is MNHEY and CDR2 SVGEGT. Here the CDR3 reads CASSCSSGSYYNEQYF. CDR3 coding DNA: TGTGCCAGCAGTTGCTCGAGTGGAAGCTACTACAATGAGCAGTACTTC.

This clonotype was detected only a few times. V and J are TRBV6-6 and TRBJ2-7, with 9 positions matching TRBD2. J was trimmed by 3 bases and V by 0 bases; bases with no gene match: 6. Germline lookup yields CDR1 MNHNY and CDR2 SVGAGI (reference sequence). This CDR3 has 16 residues. CDR3 sequence reads: CASSYSSGREGYEQYF. The CDR3 DNA sequence: TGTGCCAGCAGTTACTCGAGTGGGCGGGAGGGCTACGAGCAGTACTTC.

The sample holds many counts of this clonotype. The V and J genes are TRBV6-6 and TRBJ2-7; D unclear. Trimming cost V 2 bases and J 3 bases, with 14 bases left between them. This CDR3 has 15 residues. Germline V CDR1 and CDR2: MNHNY, SVGAGI (reference sequence). The CDR3 loop reads CASSYRDPSNYEQYF. CDR3 sequence (DNA): TGTGCCAGCAGTTACAGAGACCCTTCCAACTACGAGCAGTACTTC.

The chain recombines TRBV6-6 with TRBJ1-2; D is undetermined. The CDR3 has 13 residues. In germline, CDR1 is MNHNY, CDR2 SVGAGI (reference sequence). The V end lost 4 bases, the J end lost 8 bases, and 14 bases lay between the germline ends. The CDR3 sequence is CASSSQSPAGYTF. DNA for the CDR3: TGTGCCAGCAGTTCACAGTCCCCGGCGGGCTACACCTTC.

This clonotype was counted between two and nine times. The gene calls are TRBV28 and TRBJ1-2; D ambiguous. CDR1 is MDHEN and CDR2 is SYDVKM in the germline V gene. V was shortened by 5 bases and J by 6 bases, with 16 bases between the two germline ends. This CDR3 comprises 14 residues. The CDR3 spells CASSPAAGRDGYTF. In nucleotides, the CDR3 is TGTGCCAGCAGTCCTGCCGCGGGAAGGGATGGCTACACCTTC.

The V gene is TRBV29-1, the J gene TRBJ2-2; D not certain. Germline CDR1 is SQVTM and CDR2 is ANQGSEA. Between the trimmed V and J ends, which lost 4 bases and 5 bases, there was a span of 17 bases. The CDR3 runs 15 residues. In DNA, the CDR3 is TGCAGCGTTGTTATGGGTCTAACCATGACCGGGGAGCTGTTTTTT. This sequence encodes CSVVMGLTMTGELFF.

This clonotype was detected a few times. J is TRBJ1-1 and V is TRBV28; D remains ambiguous. CDR1 and CDR2 (germline): MDHEN, SYDVKM. V lost 4 bases and J 2 bases, leaving 8 bases between the germline ends. The CDR3 extends over 13 amino acids. The CDR3 is CASSSTINTEAFF. The CDR3 DNA reads as TGTGCCAGCAGTTCGACAATTAACACTGAAGCTTTCTTT.

In its sample, this clonotype was seen a few times. This rearrangement joins TRBV6-1 to TRBJ1-1; D is unresolved. The CDR3 loop spans 13 amino acids. The V and J ends lost 7 bases and 1 base respectively, with 10 bases between them. Germline loops: CDR1 MNHNS, CDR2 SASEGT. The CDR3 region is CASIDWSNTEAFF. The CDR3 DNA reads as TGTGCCAGCATAGACTGGTCGAACACTGAAGCTTTCTTT.

This clonotype came up a few times. The V gene is TRBV10-3, the J gene TRBJ1-5; D is ambiguous. This CDR3 contains 12 residues. The germline gives CDR1 ENHRY, CDR2 SYGVKD. V was clipped by 10 bases and J by 6 bases, with 13 bases between them. CDR3 sequence reads: CASASAGQPQHF. Here the CDR3 DNA reads TGTGCCAGCGCCTCAGCGGGTCAGCCCCAGCATTTT.

The rearrangement joins TRBV20-1 to TRBJ2-7, with a tentative D call TRBD1 (6 bases). Per germline, CDR1 DFQATT and CDR2 SNEGSKA (reference sequence). Trimming left V 1 base short and J 4 bases short, with 17 bases between. CDR3 length equals 15 residues. The CDR3 is CSARARTGSSYEQYF. In DNA form, the CDR3 reads TGCAGTGCTAGAGCTCGAACAGGGTCATCGTACGAGCAGTACTTC.

The chain combines TRBV6-1 with TRBJ2-1, with unresolved D. Germline V gene data show CDR1 as MNHNS and CDR2 as SASEGT. This CDR3 has 15 amino acids. V dropped 0 bases and J dropped 12 bases, with 18 bases sitting between them. CDR3 sequence: CASSEALEAYAWQFF. In DNA, the CDR3 is TGTGCCAGCAGTGAAGCCCTTGAGGCCTATGCATGGCAGTTCTTC.

This clonotype was seen a few times. The chain employs TRBV12-3 or TRBV12-4 and TRBJ2-1, with 8 nucleotides matching TRBD2. V gave up 5 bases and J gave up 8 bases; unmatched junction bases: 8. This CDR3 has 14 amino acids. In DNA form, the CDR3 reads TGTGCCAGCAGTCGGGGACTAGGTCCTTATGAGCAGTTCTTC. It encodes CASSRGLGPYEQFF.

This clonotype was recorded a few times. This chain uses TRBV6-6 with TRBJ2-3, with D unclear. V lost 0 bases, J lost 2 bases, and 6 bases lay in between. The CDR3 runs 14 residues. In germline, CDR1 is MNHNY, CDR2 SVGAGI (reference sequence). CDR3 nucleotide sequence: TGTGCCAGCAGTTACTCGACGTTCACAGATACGCAGTATTTT. This codes for CASSYSTFTDTQYF.

J is TRBJ1-4 and V is TRBV20-1; TRBD1 aligns across 8 bases. Germline CDR1 and CDR2: DFQATT and SNEGSKA (reference sequence). With V trimmed by 1 base and J by 8 bases, 3 bases remained unmatched. This CDR3 is 13 amino acids long. The CDR3 is CSARATGGEKLFF. The CDR3 region has the DNA TGCAGTGCTAGAGCTACAGGGGGGGAAAAACTGTTTTTT.

The sample holds a few counts of this clonotype. The genes are TRBV2 and TRBJ2-1, with 9 bases that match TRBD2. The V gene's germline CDR1 is SNHLY and CDR2 FYNNEI. V trimming: 10 bases; J trimming: 2 bases; junction bases outside the gene matches: 15. This CDR3 contains 17 residues. CDR3 region: CAIEGASGINPYNEQFF. CDR3 nucleotides: TGTGCCATCGAGGGGGCTAGCGGGATAAACCCCTACAATGAGCAGTTCTTC. The full variable domain, completed using reference TRBV2 and TRBJ2-1, is EPEVTQTPSHQVTQMGQEVILRCVPISNHLYFYWYRQILGQKVEFLVSFYNNEISEKSEIFDDQFSVERPDGSNFTLKIRSTKLEDSAMYFCAIEGASGINPYNEQFFGPGTRLTVL.

CDR3 coding DNA: TGTGCCAGCAGTTCTTTAGCCATCACGACGGACACTGAAGCTTTCTTT. It translates to CASSSLAITTDTEAFF. The chain recombines TRBV12-3 or TRBV12-4 with TRBJ1-1; the D is unclear. This CDR3 contains 16 residues. Trimming left V 4 bases short and J 3 bases short, with 18 bases between.